Following are 19 T cell receptor beta chains from one sample sequenced in a study of human T cells and chemical hapten exposure. Time point here: healthy volunteer bleed at 6 weeks. The total RNA was obtained from whole blood that was not fractionated. One entry per CDR3 protein, called by TCRdb with MiXCR from the RACE reads. The sample consists of about 77,000 distinct CDR3 sequences, around 9.3% of them appearing once. Specimen: whole blood. The receptors here all came from a female donor in good health. Some clones in this sample may be carry-over from other donors' samples.

The table lists this clonotype with a few counts. This sequence joins TRBV5-1 and TRBJ1-2, with D unresolved. CDR1 and CDR2 (germline): SGHRS, YFSETQ. V dropped 1 base and J dropped 3 bases, with 13 bases sitting between them. The CDR3 is 15 amino acids. The CDR3 sequence is CASSLFPPWDYGYTF. The CDR3 DNA reads as TGCGCCAGCAGCTTGTTTCCCCCGTGGGACTATGGCTACACCTTC.

This clonotype showed up many times. V and J are TRBV6-1 and TRBJ2-2, with a possible D match to TRBD2 (5 bases). V was cut by 0 bases and J by 6 bases, with 11 bases left in between. The length of the CDR3 is 15 residues. Germline V lookup: CDR1 MNHNS, CDR2 SASEGT. CDR3 nucleotide sequence: TGTGCCAGCAGTGAAGCGCGCTCGAGGGCCGGGGAGCTGTTTTTT. It codes for CASSEARSRAGELFF.

This sequence joins TRBV2 and TRBJ2-1; D may be TRBD2 (5 bases). The CDR3 is 15 amino acids. With 6 bases removed from V and 0 bases from J, the gap between germline ends came to 12 bases. Per the germline V gene, CDR1 is SNHLY and CDR2 is FYNNEI. CDR3 DNA sequence: TGTGCCAGCAGGGAAAGCGGCTACTCCTACAATGAGCAGTTCTTC. This translates into CASRESGYSYNEQFF.

This clonotype was recorded a few times. The V call is TRBV6-2 or TRBV6-3, the J call TRBJ2-3, with D perhaps TRBD1 (6 bases). From germline, CDR1 is MNHEY and CDR2 SVGEGT. This CDR3 has 13 amino acids. Trimming removed 6 bases from V and 4 bases from J, with 11 bases in between. The CDR3, as DNA: TGTGCCAGCAGCAGAACAGGGCCAGATACGCAGTATTTT. Encoded protein: CASSRTGPDTQYF.

The CDR3 protein is CASSQTGETEAFF. The CDR3 region has the DNA TGCGCCAGCAGCCAGACAGGGGAGACTGAAGCTTTCTTT. This chain links TRBV5-1 with TRBJ1-1, with 8 bases that match TRBD1. Looked up from germline, CDR1 is SGHRS and CDR2 is YFSETQ. The junction had 4 bases not matched to a gene; V was cut back by 4 bases and J by 5 bases. CDR3 length: 13 amino acids.

The J gene is TRBJ2-5, the V gene TRBV18; D not resolved. The CDR3 totals 13 residues. CDR1 and CDR2 from the germline V gene are KGHSH and LQKENI. With 0 bases removed from V and 3 bases from J, the gap between germline ends came to 5 bases. CDR3 in DNA: TGTGCCAGCTCACCACCATCGGAAGAGACCCAGTACTTC. Its translation: CASSPPSEETQYF.

The CDR3 sequence is CAQQGPSYNSPLHF. CDR3 DNA sequence: TGTGCCCAACAGGGTCCCTCCTATAATTCACCCCTCCACTTT. This rearrangement joins TRBV30 to TRBJ1-6, with a weak D call TRBD1 (6 bases). V shed 8 bases and J shed 0 bases, with 11 bases lying between them. CDR1 is GTSNPN, CDR2 SVGIG, per germline (reference sequence). This CDR3 contains 14 residues. The whole variable domain, filled in from reference TRBV30 and TRBJ1-6, reads SQTIHQWPATLVQPVGSPLSLECTVEGTSNPNLYWYRQAAGRGLQLLFYSVGIGQISSEVPQNLSASRPQDRQFILSSKKLLLSDSGFYLCAQQGPSYNSPLHFGNGTRLTVT.

The table lists this clonotype with many counts. One end of the junction does not line up with germline, which may come from a read error. The V and J genes are TRBV2 and TRBJ2-6, with TRBD1 as a possible D gene (5 bases). In germline, CDR1 is SNHLY, CDR2 FYNNEI. This CDR3 spans 15 amino acids. The CDR3 loop reads CASREDSAGANVLTF. The CDR3 DNA follows: TGTGCCAGCAGGGAAGACAGTGCTGGGGCCAACGTCCTGACTTTC.

This clonotype was counted ten times or more. The chain combines TRBV12-3 or TRBV12-4 with TRBJ1-2; D is unresolved. The CDR3 length is 12 residues. The ends were cut back, 6 bases at V and 4 bases at J, with 9 bases in the middle. This CDR3 is CASSPEGYGYTF. In DNA, the CDR3 is TGTGCCAGCAGCCCCGAGGGCTATGGCTACACCTTC.

This clonotype occurred many times. This chain joins TRBV6-2 or TRBV6-3 and TRBJ1-5; 8 bases fit TRBD1. Germline lookup yields CDR1 MNHEY and CDR2 SVGEGT. The V segment lost 5 bases and the J segment 5 bases; nucleotides outside the gene matches: 8. CDR3 length: 15 amino acids. CDR3 in DNA: TGTGCCAGCAGTCCCGCCGACAGGGGACATCAGCCCCAGCATTTT. Its translation: CASSPADRGHQPQHF.

This clonotype has just a few counts. The V gene is TRBV6-5, the J gene TRBJ2-3, with a possible D match to TRBD2 (7 bases). This CDR3 spans 18 amino acids. The V end was cut by 2 bases, the J end by 3 bases, with 21 bases between. Germline V lookup: CDR1 MNHEY, CDR2 SVGAGI. This CDR3 reads CASSYRCDGGGCTDTQYF. CDR3 coding DNA: TGTGCCAGCAGTTACCGATGCGATGGGGGGGGCTGTACAGATACGCAGTATTTT.

This clonotype was seen repeatedly, ten times or more. The CDR3 loop is CASKEGSYEQYF. In DNA form, the CDR3 reads TGCGCCAGCAAAGAGGGGTCCTACGAGCAGTACTTC. The chain carries TRBV5-1 and TRBJ2-7; D could derive from TRBD1 or TRBD2 (5 bases each). The CDR3 covers 12 residues. Germline lookup yields CDR1 SGHRS and CDR2 YFSETQ. Trimming took 6 bases from V and 1 from J, leaving 8 bases between them.

This clonotype was seen repeatedly, ten times or more. The rearrangement joins TRBV27 to TRBJ2-2; D possibly corresponds to TRBD1 (7 bases). CDR1 MNHEY and CDR2 SMNVEV come from the germline V gene (reference sequence). This CDR3 region has 15 residues. Trimming removed 6 bases from V and 6 bases from J, with 17 bases in between. The CDR3 coding sequence is TGTGCCAGCAGCCCAAGACAGGGAGGCCCCGGGGAGCTGTTTTTT. Amino acid sequence: CASSPRQGGPGELFF.

This clonotype has only a few counts. The rearrangement links TRBV6-5 to TRBJ2-7; tentative D call: TRBD2 (6 bases). There are 15 residues in the CDR3. Trimming left V 0 bases short and J 6 bases short, with 15 bases between. Looked up from germline, CDR1 is MNHEY and CDR2 is SVGAGI. CDR3 DNA sequence: TGTGCCAGCAGTTACTCACCCGGGACTCCGCCCGAGCAGTACTTC. Encoded protein: CASSYSPGTPPEQYF.

This clonotype showed up just a few times. V and J are TRBV29-1 and TRBJ1-1, with a tentative D call TRBD1 (5 bases). The CDR3 spans 15 residues. Germline V gene data show CDR1 as SQVTM and CDR2 as ANQGSEA. Trimming left V 5 bases short and J 4 bases short, with 20 bases between. For the CDR3, the DNA is TGCAGCGTTTTGGGATGGCAGGGAAAAGTCACTGAAGCTTTCTTT. This encodes CSVLGWQGKVTEAFF.

This chain links TRBV20-1 with TRBJ1-1, with a weak D call TRBD1 (5 bases). Trimming cost V 0 bases and J 10 bases, with 12 bases left between them. The CDR3 length is 12 residues. Germline CDR1 reads DFQATT; CDR2 reads SNEGSKA (reference sequence). The CDR3 DNA follows: TGCAGTGCTAGAGATTGGCGGGGGGGAGCTTTCTTT. Its protein product is CSARDWRGGAFF.

This clonotype was counted a few times. The CDR3 region is CASSPFVSGANVLTF. The DNA of the CDR3 is TGTGCCAGCAGCCCATTTGTCTCTGGGGCCAACGTCCTGACTTTC. The chain carries TRBV12-3 or TRBV12-4 and TRBJ2-6; D not certain. V was clipped by 6 bases and J by 0 bases, with 9 bases between them. The CDR3 totals 15 residues.

This clonotype showed up many times. The CDR3 region has the DNA TGTGCCAGCAGTGAAACCCGTGACAGTGAGCAGTTCTTC. Protein product: CASSETRDSEQFF. The chain recombines TRBV6-1 with TRBJ2-1; TRBD1 might be the D (5 bases). This CDR3 is 13 amino acids long. In germline, CDR1 is MNHNS, CDR2 SASEGT. V was shortened by 2 bases and J by 9 bases, with 11 bases between the two germline ends.

This clonotype was seen at least ten times. The genes are TRBV6-1 and TRBJ1-5, with D unclear. Trimming stripped 4 bases from V and 7 bases from J, with 11 bases between. CDR1 is MNHNS, CDR2 SASEGT, per germline. The CDR3 runs to 13 residues. The CDR3 DNA sequence: TGTGCCAGCAGTGCTTCAGATAGACAGCCCCAGCATTTT. It is translated as CASSASDRQPQHF.